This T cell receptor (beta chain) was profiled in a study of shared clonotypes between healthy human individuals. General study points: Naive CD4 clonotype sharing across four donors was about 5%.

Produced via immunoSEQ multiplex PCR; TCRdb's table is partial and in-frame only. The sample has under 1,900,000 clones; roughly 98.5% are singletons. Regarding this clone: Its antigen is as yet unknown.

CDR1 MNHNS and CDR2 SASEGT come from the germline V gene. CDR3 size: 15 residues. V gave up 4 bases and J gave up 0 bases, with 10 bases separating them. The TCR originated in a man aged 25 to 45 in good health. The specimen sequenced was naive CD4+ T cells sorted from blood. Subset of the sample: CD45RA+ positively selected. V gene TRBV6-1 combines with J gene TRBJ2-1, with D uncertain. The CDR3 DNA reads TGTGCCAGCAGTGGAGCATCGAGCTCCTACAATGAGCAGTTCTTC. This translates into CASSGASSSYNEQFF.